This TCR beta chain was captured in a study of CD8 T cells in ankylosing spondylitis. Study findings and constraints: Some motif variants had been reported before (in reactive arthritis synovial fluid and blood). Disease-linked clones were CD8+ and relatively rare in peripheral blood. Blood from ankylosing spondylitis patients appeared to carry a characteristic roughly eight-variant TCR beta motif.

Germline CDR1 SGHVS, CDR2 FQNEAQ. The V gene lost 4 bases and the J gene lost 5 bases, with 8 bases spanning the gap. The CDR3 runs 12 residues. Worth noting for this clonotype: The antigen remains undetermined.

The TCR beta libraries were generated through quantitative 5'-RACE incorporating molecular barcodes. TCRdb passed the 5' RACE reads through MiXCR, listing each CDR3 protein once. This sample yields under 400,000 distinct CDR3 sequences, of which 11% are seen a single time; about a tenth belongs to the top ten. Sequences were obtained from blood, either unsorted or a sorted T cell fraction (not recorded which). The rearrangement links TRBV7-8 to TRBJ1-2; no reliable D call. The TCR sequence derives from a female donor with ankylosing spondylitis or in good health (not recorded which). CDR3 bases: TGTGCCAGCAGCTCTAGCGCATATGGCTACACCTTC. Amino acid sequence: CASSSSAYGYTF. The entire variable domain, with the rest obtained from reference TRBV7-8 and TRBJ1-2, is as follows: GAGVSQSPRYKVAKRGQDVALRCDPISGHVSLFWYQQALGQGPEFLTYFQNEAQLDKSGLPSDRFFAERPEGSVSTLKIQRTQQEDSAVYLCASSSSAYGYTFGSGTRLTVV.